Each of the 2 T cell receptor beta chains below was sequenced from the same sample in a study of blood T cells in healthy people across ages. PCR was performed a second time for about 6 to 12 cycles using a sample-barcoded 5' primer and a J-beta primer mix. TCRdb reprocessed the 5' RACE reads via MiXCR and lists one record per CDR3 protein. The repertoire holds approximately 600,000 distinct CDR3 sequences, with 45% to 65% as singletons. The sample consisted of blood. These TCRs come from a man aged 55 to 70 in good health.

This clonotype was observed a single time. This chain joins TRBV14 and TRBJ2-3; no definite D call. This CDR3 has 12 residues. Germline loops: CDR1 SGHDN, CDR2 FVKESK. Trimming cost V 0 bases and J 7 bases, with 5 bases left between them. The CDR3 protein is CASSQDYYTQYF. The DNA for the CDR3 is TGTGCCAGCAGCCAAGACTACTATACGCAGTATTTT.

This clonotype was seen a few times. The chain links TRBV20-1 to TRBJ2-1, with 9 bases matching TRBD2. The CDR3 totals 16 residues. The germline CDR1 and CDR2 sequences are DFQATT and SNEGSKA (reference sequence). J lost 4 bases, V lost 6 bases, and 13 bases had no gene match. CDR3 nucleotide sequence: TGCAGTGCCGACTTTGGGCGGGGGGGAACTTACAATGAGCAGTTCTTC. The encoded protein is CSADFGRGGTYNEQFF.